These 17 T cell receptor beta chains originate from one sample sequenced in a study of CD8+ T cells in alopecia areata. Treatment specified: oral pan-JAK inhibitor, 5-10 mg twice daily. Extraction and reverse transcription of RNA yielded cDNA as the sequencing template. Repertoires were generated with immunoSEQ multiplex PCR, while TCRdb's copy carries only in-frame clones and drops some. The sample records under 350,000 clones, about 62% being singletons. The sample was CD4+ T cells sorted from blood, taken at week 24, from a patient treated with tofacitinib. The receptors come from a human donor with alopecia areata.

V gene TRBV5-4 combines with J gene TRBJ2-7, with 7 nucleotides matching TRBD1. This CDR3 is 13 amino acids long. Germline V gene data show CDR1 as SGHNT and CDR2 as YYREEE (reference sequence). V was clipped by 0 bases and J by 7 bases; unmatched bases: 4. The CDR3 DNA follows: TGTGCCAGCAGCTTGGGACAGGGTGGAGAGCAGTACTTC. Translating it yields CASSLGQGGEQYF. Variable domain in full (rest from reference TRBV5-4 and TRBJ2-7): ETGVTQSPTHLIKTRGQQVTLRCSSQSGHNTVSWYQQALGQGPQFIFQYYREEENGRGNFPPRFSGLQFPNYSSELNVNALELDDSALYLCASSLGQGGEQYFGPGTRLTVT.

In DNA form, the CDR3 reads TGCAGCGTTGCTCAGAGCCAAGAGACCCAGTACTTC. Its protein is CSVAQSQETQYF. The gene calls are TRBV29-1 and TRBJ2-5; no clear D. Per germline, CDR1 SQVTM and CDR2 ANQGSEA. Trimming removed 4 bases from V and 1 base from J, with 7 bases in between. CDR3 length: 12 residues.

The chain employs TRBV13 and TRBJ2-2; possibly TRBD1 or TRBD2 for D (5 bases each). The CDR3 contains 15 residues. Germline V gene lookup returns CDR1 PRHDT and CDR2 FYEKMQ (reference sequence). The ends were cut back, 5 bases at V and 3 bases at J, with 13 bases in the middle. As DNA, the CDR3 is TGTGCCAGCAGCCGCGGGTTGGGGGACACCGGGGAGCTGTTTTTT. It yields the protein CASSRGLGDTGELFF.

V usage is TRBV29-1 and J usage is TRBJ2-7; perhaps D is TRBD1 or TRBD2 (5 bases each). CDR1 and CDR2 from the germline V gene are SQVTM and ANQGSEA. The CDR3 covers 10 residues. Trimming removed 4 bases from V and 6 bases from J, with 7 bases in between. This chain's CDR3 is CSVGDLEQYF. Here the CDR3 DNA reads TGCAGCGTTGGGGACCTCGAGCAGTACTTC.

V is TRBV29-1 and J is TRBJ1-3; maybe TRBD1 (5 bases). The CDR3 consists of 13 residues. V was trimmed by 7 bases and J by 1 base, leaving 11 bases between them. Looked up from germline, CDR1 is SQVTM and CDR2 is ANQGSEA. CDR3 protein: CSAETGSGNTIYF. The CDR3 coding sequence is TGCAGCGCCGAAACAGGTTCTGGAAACACCATATATTTT.

This chain links TRBV6-1 with TRBJ2-2; D is unresolved. Germline V gene sequence: CDR1 MNHNS, CDR2 SASEGT. This CDR3 region has 13 residues. Trimming took off 7 bases at V and 0 bases at J, with 6 bases between the two ends. The CDR3 region has the DNA TGTGCCAGCATCTCACCGAACACCGGGGAGCTGTTTTTT. As protein: CASISPNTGELFF.

The chain uses TRBV5-1 and TRBJ1-1, with D unresolved. In germline, CDR1 is SGHRS, CDR2 YFSETQ. The CDR3 runs to 13 residues. V shed 0 bases and J shed 1 base, with 4 bases lying between them. The CDR3 sequence: CASSLAQNTEAFF. DNA for the CDR3: TGCGCCAGCAGCTTGGCCCAGAACACTGAAGCTTTCTTT.

The chain is built from TRBV4-2 and TRBJ2-7; D might be TRBD1 or TRBD2, each matching 5 bases. V lost 3 bases and J lost 0, with 15 bases in between. Germline V CDR1 and CDR2: LGHNA, YNFKEQ. The CDR3 has 16 residues. CDR3: CASSQPSGSSSYEQYF. The DNA for the CDR3 is TGTGCCAGCAGCCAGCCCTCAGGGAGTAGCTCCTACGAGCAGTACTTC.

This sequence joins TRBV2 and TRBJ1-4; D may be TRBD1 (6 bases). Germline values: CDR1 SNHLY, CDR2 FYNNEI. V was clipped by 6 bases and J by 4 bases, with 9 bases between them. The CDR3 runs to 13 residues. The CDR3 nucleotides are TGTGCCAGCAGGAACAGGGTTAATGAAAAACTGTTTTTT. Residues: CASRNRVNEKLFF. Supplemented by reference TRBV2 and TRBJ1-4, the full variable domain reads EPEVTQTPSHQVTQMGQEVILRCVPISNHLYFYWYRQILGQKVEFLVSFYNNEISEKSEIFDDQFSVERPDGSNFTLKIRSTKLEDSAMYFCASRNRVNEKLFFGSGTQLSVL.

There are a few counts of this clone. The rearrangement uses TRBV28 and TRBJ2-2, with 11 bases matching TRBD1. The CDR3 spans 16 residues. Trimming cost V 6 bases and J 4 bases; bases outside gene matches: 7. From germline, CDR1 is MDHEN and CDR2 SYDVKM. CDR3 amino acids: CASSRGTGGSTGELFF. The CDR3, as DNA: TGTGCCAGCAGCCGCGGGACAGGGGGAAGCACCGGGGAGCTGTTTTTT.

In this sample, this clone turned up a few times. The CDR3 is CASSLTGGGQPQHF. Here the CDR3 DNA reads TGTGCCAGCAGCTTAACAGGGGGAGGGCAGCCCCAGCATTTT. The chain links TRBV5-5 to TRBJ1-5, with 8 bases identical to TRBD1. This CDR3 has 14 residues. The germline CDR1 and CDR2 sequences are SGHKS and YYEKEE (reference sequence). With 2 bases clipped from V and 7 bases from J, the junction kept 5 bases outside the gene matches. Together with reference TRBV5-5 and TRBJ1-5, the CDR3 gives the full variable domain: DAGVTQSPTHLIKTRGQQVTLRCSPISGHKSVSWYQQVLGQGPQFIFQYYEKEERGRGNFPDRFSARQFPNYSSELNVNALLLGDSALYLCASSLTGGGQPQHFGDGTRLSIL.

This clone was observed a handful of times. V is TRBV29-1 and J is TRBJ2-3, with TRBD2 matching 9 bases. The CDR3 contains 16 residues. J gave up 2 bases and V 1 base, and 7 bases lay outside the gene matches. From germline, CDR1 is SQVTM and CDR2 ANQGSEA. This CDR3 reads CSVEGPSGVATDTQYF. In nucleotides, the CDR3 is TGCAGCGTTGAAGGCCCTAGCGGGGTGGCCACAGATACGCAGTATTTT.

The chain carries TRBV30 and TRBJ1-1; no firm D call. The CDR3 loop spans 14 amino acids. Germline V gene data show CDR1 as GTSNPN and CDR2 as SVGIG (reference sequence). Trimming cost V 0 bases and J 1 base, with 9 bases left between them. The CDR3 is CAWSVGRGNTEAFF. CDR3 DNA: TGTGCCTGGAGTGTAGGGCGGGGGAACACTGAAGCTTTCTTT.

The chain couples TRBV6-6 to TRBJ2-3; 7 bases fit TRBD1. This CDR3 is 11 amino acids long. J was trimmed by 8 bases and V by 10 bases; bases with no gene match: 6. Per the germline V gene, CDR1 is MNHNY and CDR2 is SVGAGI (reference sequence). As DNA, the CDR3 is TGTGCCATCGACAGGGAAGGTACGCAGTATTTT. Translation: CAIDREGTQYF.

The rearrangement links TRBV13 to TRBJ2-3; D perhaps matches TRBD2 (5 bases). CDR3 size: 15 residues. Germline CDR1 and CDR2: PRHDT and FYEKMQ (reference sequence). Trimming pared 6 bases from V and 2 bases from J, leaving 15 bases between. CDR3 sequence reads: CASRHGVGLTDTQYF. DNA for the CDR3: TGTGCCAGCAGGCACGGGGTTGGCCTCACAGATACGCAGTATTTT. Full variable domain (remainder filled in from reference TRBV13 and TRBJ2-3): AAGVIQSPRHLIKEKRETATLKCYPIPRHDTVYWYQQGPGQDPQFLISFYEKMQSDKGSIPDRFSAQQFSDYHSELNMSSLELGDSALYFCASRHGVGLTDTQYFGPGTRLTVL.

The rearrangement joins TRBV30 to TRBJ2-2; D is undetermined. There are 15 residues in the CDR3. The germline V and J ends were trimmed by 4 bases and 0 bases, with 12 bases remaining between them. Germline CDR1 is GTSNPN and CDR2 is SVGIG (reference sequence). This chain's CDR3 is CAWTWIGPNTGELFF. CDR3 nucleotides: TGTGCCTGGACCTGGATAGGACCGAACACCGGGGAGCTGTTTTTT.

The chain couples TRBV5-4 to TRBJ2-5; 9 bases are a match to TRBD2. Trimming at V came to 4 bases and at J to 1 base, leaving 2 bases not matched to a gene. The CDR3 extends over 14 amino acids. Germline V gives CDR1 SGHNT, CDR2 YYREEE (reference sequence). The CDR3 nucleotides read TGTGCCAGCAGCGAGCGGGGGGTCCAAGAGACCCAGTACTTC. Translation gives CASSERGVQETQYF.